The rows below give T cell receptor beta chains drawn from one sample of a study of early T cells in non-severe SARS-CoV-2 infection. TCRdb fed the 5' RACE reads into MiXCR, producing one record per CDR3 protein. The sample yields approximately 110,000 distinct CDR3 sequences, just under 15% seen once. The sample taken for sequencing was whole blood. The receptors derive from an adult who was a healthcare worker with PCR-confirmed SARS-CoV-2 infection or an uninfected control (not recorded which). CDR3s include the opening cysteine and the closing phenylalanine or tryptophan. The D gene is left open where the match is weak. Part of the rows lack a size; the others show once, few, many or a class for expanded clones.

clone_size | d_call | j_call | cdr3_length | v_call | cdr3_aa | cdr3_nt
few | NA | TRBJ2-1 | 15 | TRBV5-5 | CASSLLSGNYNEQFF | TGTGCCAGCAGCTTGCTATCAGGGAATTACAATGAGCAGTTCTTC
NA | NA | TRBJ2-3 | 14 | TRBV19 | CASSRASDTDTQYF | TGTGCCAGTAGTCGGGCTAGCGACACAGATACGCAGTATTTT
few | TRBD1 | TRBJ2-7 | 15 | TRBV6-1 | CASKVGDSGSYEQYF | TGTGCCAGCAAAGTTGGGGACAGCGGATCCTACGAGCAGTACTTC
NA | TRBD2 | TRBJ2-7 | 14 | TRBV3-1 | CASSLRLAAYEQYF | TGTGCCAGCAGCCTCCGACTAGCGGCGTACGAGCAGTACTTC
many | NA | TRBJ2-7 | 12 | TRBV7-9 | CASRKDGYEQYF | TGTGCCAGCAGAAAGGACGGGTACGAGCAGTACTTC
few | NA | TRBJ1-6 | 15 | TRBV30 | CAWSSPSSYNSPLHF | TGTGCCTGGAGTTCTCCCAGCTCCTATAATTCACCCCTCCACTTT
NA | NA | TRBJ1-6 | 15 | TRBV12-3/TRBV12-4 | CASSLEVLGNSPLHF | TGTGCCAGCAGTTTAGAGGTCTTAGGGAATTCACCCCTCCACTTT
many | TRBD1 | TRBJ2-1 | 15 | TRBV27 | CASSSGTGAYNEQFF | TGTGCCAGCAGCTCCGGGACAGGGGCATACAATGAGCAGTTCTTC
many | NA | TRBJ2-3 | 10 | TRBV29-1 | CSAVGDTQYF | TGCAGCGCTGTCGGTGATACGCAGTATTTT
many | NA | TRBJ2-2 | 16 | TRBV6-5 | CASSYSPTGNTGELFF | TGTGCCAGCAGTTACTCCCCTACAGGGAACACCGGGGAGCTGTTTTTT
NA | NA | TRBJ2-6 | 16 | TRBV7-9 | CASSLVTGSGANVLTF | TGTGCCAGCAGCTTGGTGACAGGCTCTGGGGCCAACGTCCTGACTTTC
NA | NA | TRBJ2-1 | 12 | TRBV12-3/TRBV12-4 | CASSRTMGEQFF | TGTGCCAGCAGCAGGACTATGGGTGAGCAGTTCTTC
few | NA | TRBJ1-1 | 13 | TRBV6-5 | CASNEGRNTEAFF | TGTGCCAGCAACGAAGGGAGGAACACTGAAGCTTTCTTT
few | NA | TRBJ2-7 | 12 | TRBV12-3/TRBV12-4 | CASSRGAAEQYF | TGTGCCAGCTCGAGGGGGGCGGCCGAGCAGTACTTC
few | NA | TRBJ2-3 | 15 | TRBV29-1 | CSVESGASSTDTQYF | TGCAGCGTTGAGAGCGGAGCGTCTAGCACAGATACGCAGTATTTT
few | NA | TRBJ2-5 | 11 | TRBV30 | CAWSSVETQYF | TGTGCCTGGAGTTCGGTAGAGACCCAGTACTTC
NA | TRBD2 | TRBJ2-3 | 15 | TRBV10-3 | CAITPSGGSTDTQYF | TGTGCCATTACCCCGTCGGGGGGGAGCACAGATACGCAGTATTTT
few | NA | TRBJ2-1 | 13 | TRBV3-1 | CASSQFLRGQQFF | TGTGCCAGCAGCCAATTTCTTAGGGGACAGCAGTTCTTC
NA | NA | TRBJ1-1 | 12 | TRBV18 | CASSPEYTEAFF | TGTGCCAGCTCCCCCGAATACACTGAAGCTTTCTTT
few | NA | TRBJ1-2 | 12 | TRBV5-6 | CASSLGTLGYTF | TGTGCCAGCAGCTTGGGCACCCTCGGCTACACCTTC
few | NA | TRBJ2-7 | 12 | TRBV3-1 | CASSQDMRGQYF | TGTGCCAGCAGCCAAGATATGAGGGGGCAGTACTTC
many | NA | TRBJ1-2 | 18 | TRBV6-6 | CASSYLTGPVTPFNGYTF | TGTGCCAGCAGTTACCTGACGGGCCCGGTGACGCCTTTCAATGGCTACACCTTC
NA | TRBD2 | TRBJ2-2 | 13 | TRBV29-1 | CSGSLAGAGELFF | TGCAGCGGGTCACTAGCGGGGGCCGGGGAGCTGTTTTTT
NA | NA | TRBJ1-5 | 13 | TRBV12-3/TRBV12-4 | CASSLSGGQPQHF | TGTGCCAGCAGTTTATCAGGCGGGCAGCCCCAGCATTTT
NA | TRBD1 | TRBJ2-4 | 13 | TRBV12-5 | CASGPGQTNIQYF | TGTGCTAGTGGCCCGGGACAGACAAACATTCAGTACTTC
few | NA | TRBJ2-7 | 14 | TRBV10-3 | CVISESKGLYEQYF | TGTGTCATCAGTGAGTCGAAAGGGCTCTACGAGCAGTACTTC
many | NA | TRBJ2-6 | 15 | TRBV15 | CATSRDRTGANVLTF | TGTGCCACCAGCAGAGATAGAACTGGGGCCAACGTCCTGACTTTC
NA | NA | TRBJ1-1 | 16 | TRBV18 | CASSPPEGQGPRGAFF | TGTGCCAGCTCACCCCCCGAGGGGCAGGGTCCCAGAGGAGCTTTCTTT
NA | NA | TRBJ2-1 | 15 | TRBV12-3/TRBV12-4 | CASSPGLANHNEQFF | TGTGCCAGCAGCCCGGGGCTAGCTAATCACAATGAGCAGTTCTTC
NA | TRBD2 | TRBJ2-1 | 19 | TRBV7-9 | CASSLPSGWPGLAAHEQFF | TGTGCCAGCAGCTTACCCTCAGGCTGGCCGGGACTAGCGGCGCATGAGCAGTTCTTC
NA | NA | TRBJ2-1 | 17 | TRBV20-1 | CSASPARGRSSYNEQFF | TGCAGTGCTAGTCCTGCGCGGGGGCGCTCCTCCTACAATGAGCAGTTCTTC
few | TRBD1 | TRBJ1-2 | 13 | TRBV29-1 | CSVELQGAIGYTF | TGCAGCGTTGAATTACAGGGGGCGATCGGCTACACCTTC
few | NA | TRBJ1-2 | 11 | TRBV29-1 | CSVGRNYGYTF | TGCAGCGTTGGACGCAACTATGGCTACACCTTC
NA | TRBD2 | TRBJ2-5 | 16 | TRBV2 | CASSRSSGGLQETQYF | TGTGCCAGCAGTCGGTCTAGCGGGGGTCTGCAAGAGACCCAGTACTTC
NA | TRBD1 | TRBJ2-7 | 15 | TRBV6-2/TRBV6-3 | CAGRSGQGKSYEQYF | TGTGCCGGCCGCTCGGGACAGGGTAAATCCTACGAGCAGTACTTC
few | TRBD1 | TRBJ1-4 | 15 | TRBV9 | CASSVDGTENEKLFF | TGTGCCAGCAGCGTAGATGGGACAGAGAATGAAAAACTGTTTTTT
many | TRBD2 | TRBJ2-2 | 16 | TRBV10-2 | CASGTSGGAIAGELFF | TGCGCCAGCGGAACTAGCGGGGGGGCCATAGCCGGGGAGCTGTTTTTT
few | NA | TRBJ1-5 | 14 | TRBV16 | CASSQFRGNQPQHF | TGTGCCAGCAGCCAATTCCGGGGCAATCAGCCCCAGCATTTT
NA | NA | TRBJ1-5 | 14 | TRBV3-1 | CASSETLARQPQHF | TGTGCCAGCAGCGAAACGTTGGCCCGTCAGCCCCAGCATTTT
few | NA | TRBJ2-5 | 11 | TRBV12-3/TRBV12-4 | CASGGKETQYF | TGTGCCAGCGGGGGAAAAGAGACCCAGTACTTC
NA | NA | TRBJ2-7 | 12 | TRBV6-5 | CASRDHKGEQYF | TGTGCCAGCAGGGATCACAAGGGCGAGCAGTACTTC
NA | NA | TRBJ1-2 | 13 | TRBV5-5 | CASSSVAAFGYTF | TGTGCCAGCAGCTCTGTCGCGGCGTTCGGCTACACCTTC